Each of the 12 T cell receptor beta chains below was sequenced from the same sample in a study of shared T cell receptors in the human thymus (TCRdb year 2021). Library method: the immunoSEQ multiplex PCR assay. TCRdb holds this immuneACCESS table with in-frame rearrangements only. Some clones are missing; in checked studies, unresolved V genes explain under half, and the rest has no known cause. The table for this sample lists about 710,000 clones; approximately 87% of them were counted only once. Clones ranked in the top ten supply more than 0.009% of the sample. The same data also went into a second study, on human thymus T cells.

Sequenced: thymocytes. Source of these receptors: a boy in the first two years of life with a congenital heart defect. Donor details come from another sample of the same person, matched by shared clones.

The chain couples TRBV7-2 to TRBJ1-2; a weak D match, TRBD1 (5 bases). CDR3 length: 14 amino acids. Looked up from germline, CDR1 is SGHTA and CDR2 is FQGNSA. V lost 4 bases, J lost 4 bases, and 13 bases lay in between. Here the CDR3 DNA reads TGTGCCAGCAGCTGCGGGGCTAAGGTCTATGGCTACACCTTC. Translation gives CASSCGAKVYGYTF. Full variable domain (outside the CDR3, taken from reference TRBV7-2 and TRBJ1-2): GAGVSQSPSNKVTEKGKDVELRCDPISGHTALYWYRQSLGQGLEFLIYFQGNSAPDKSGLPSDRFSAERTGGSVSTLTIQRTQQEDSAVYLCASSCGAKVYGYTFGSGTRLTVV.

The chain joins TRBV7-2 to TRBJ1-3; 8 bases are a match to TRBD1. CDR1 and CDR2 (germline): SGHTA, FQGNSA. The V gene end was trimmed by 5 bases and the J gene end by 0 bases; junction bases not matched to a gene: 12. The CDR3 sequence is 18 residues long. This chain's CDR3 is CASSGQGSIPSSGNTIYF. CDR3 in DNA: TGTGCCAGCAGCGGACAGGGCTCAATACCCAGCTCTGGAAACACCATATATTTT.

The chain joins TRBV28 to TRBJ2-7, with 7 bases identical to TRBD2. Per germline, CDR1 MDHEN and CDR2 SYDVKM. J gave up 7 bases and V 2 bases, and 14 bases lay outside the gene matches. The CDR3 contains 16 residues. This chain's CDR3 is CASSLLSSGTSIEQYF. CDR3 coding DNA: TGTGCCAGCAGTTTACTGTCTAGCGGTACAAGCATTGAGCAGTACTTC.

CDR3 sequence reads: CASTTGSRSGNTIYF. CDR3 in DNA: TGTGCCAGCACTACGGGGTCCCGCTCTGGAAACACCATATATTTT. The genes are TRBV6-1 and TRBJ1-3; D unclear. The germline CDR1 and CDR2 sequences are MNHNS and SASEGT. Trimming left V 7 bases short and J 0 bases short, with 13 bases between. The CDR3 consists of 15 residues.

This clone was seen a handful of times. The chain uses TRBV10-3 and TRBJ1-3, with D unclear. V lost 10 bases, J lost 1 base, and 11 bases lay in between. This CDR3 comprises 13 residues. The germline V gene has CDR1 ENHRY and CDR2 SYGVKD. This CDR3 reads CATKPMSGNTIYF. CDR3 sequence (DNA): TGTGCCACCAAGCCCATGTCTGGAAACACCATATATTTT.

Details on this clone: This same CDR3 is encoded by further DNA sequences in the sample. J is TRBJ2-7 and V is TRBV30, with unresolved D. The V and J ends lost 0 bases and 3 bases respectively, with 6 bases between them. CDR1 is GTSNPN and CDR2 is SVGIG in the germline V gene (reference sequence). CDR3 length: 12 amino acids. The DNA of the CDR3 is TGTGCCTGGAGTGTACAAGTCTACGAGCAGTACTTC. It translates to CAWSVQVYEQYF. Combining the CDR3 with reference TRBV30 and TRBJ2-7 gives the whole variable domain SQTIHQWPATLVQPVGSPLSLECTVEGTSNPNLYWYRQAAGRGLQLLFYSVGIGQISSEVPQNLSASRPQDRQFILSSKKLLLSDSGFYLCAWSVQVYEQYFGPGTRLTVT.

The V and J genes are TRBV5-6 and TRBJ2-3; perhaps TRBD1 as D (5 bases). CDR1 SGHDT and CDR2 YYEEEE come from the germline V gene. V was cut by 4 bases and J by 0 bases, with 15 bases left in between. This CDR3 is built from 16 residues. In nucleotides, the CDR3 is TGTGCCAGCAGCCGACGACAGAGCCCCAGCACAGATACGCAGTATTTT. It translates to CASSRRQSPSTDTQYF.

J is TRBJ1-1 and V is TRBV5-1; perhaps TRBD1 as D (6 bases). The V end lost 0 bases, the J end lost 4 bases, and 10 bases lay between the germline ends. This CDR3 is built from 14 residues. Germline V gene sequence: CDR1 SGHRS, CDR2 YFSETQ. The CDR3 is CASSLEQGFTEAFF. CDR3 coding DNA: TGCGCCAGCAGCTTGGAACAGGGATTCACTGAAGCTTTCTTT.

The chain recombines TRBV6-4 with TRBJ2-2, with D uncertain. Germline loops: CDR1 MRHNA, CDR2 SNTAGT. V was trimmed by 2 bases and J by 6 bases, leaving 7 bases between them. The CDR3 runs 13 residues. CDR3 in amino acids: CASSDPLAGELFF. CDR3 coding DNA: TGTGCCAGCAGTGACCCCCTAGCCGGGGAGCTGTTTTTT.

This clone was counted a single time. The chain combines TRBV16 with TRBJ1-5, with 10 nucleotides matching TRBD1. The CDR3 runs to 18 residues. Germline V gene lookup returns CDR1 KGHSY and CDR2 FQNENV. V lost 4 bases, J lost 0 bases, and 9 bases stayed unmatched. The CDR3 coding sequence is TGTGCCAGCAGCCTATCCGGGACAGGGGTTTATAGCAATCAGCCCCAGCATTTT. Translation gives CASSLSGTGVYSNQPQHF.

The gene calls are TRBV7-2 and TRBJ2-7; tentative D call: TRBD2 (6 bases). The V end lost 2 bases, the J end lost 9 bases, and 14 bases lay between the germline ends. The CDR3 runs 13 residues. Germline CDR1 reads SGHTA; CDR2 reads FQGNSA. The CDR3 here is CASSLNGAGRQYF. In nucleotides, the CDR3 is TGTGCCAGCAGCTTAAACGGGGCCGGGAGGCAGTACTTC.

DNA of the CDR3: TGTGCCAGCAGTGAGGGGGAGGGCTCCTACAATGAGCAGTTCTTC. Residues: CASSEGEGSYNEQFF. This chain links TRBV2 with TRBJ2-1, with 7 bases identical to TRBD2. Germline V gene lookup returns CDR1 SNHLY and CDR2 FYNNEI. V was pared by 3 bases and J by 0 bases, with 2 bases of the junction left unmatched. There are 15 residues in the CDR3.